The rows below give T cell receptor beta chains drawn from one sample of a study of shared clonotypes between healthy human individuals. Sequencing used immunoSEQ multiplex PCR; TCRdb keeps in-frame clones, though not all of them. The sample shows about 2 million clones, around 96% of them seen only once. The specimen sequenced was naive CD8+ T cells sorted from blood. The receptors derive from a man aged 18 to 30 in good health. The CDR3 runs from the conserved cysteine through the conserved F or W. Each record gives: CDR3 protein, CDR3 DNA, V gene, J gene, clone size, D gene. A D gene is named only where the DNA matches it firmly. Not all rows give a size; the values are once, few, many and, for expanded clones, a class.

CDR3aa: CASSPTVASYGYTF
CDR3nt: TGCGCCAGCAGCCCAACCGTCGCCAGCTATGGCTACACCTTC
v_gene: TRBV4-3
j_gene: TRBJ1-2
abundance: .
d_gene: .

CDR3aa: CASSSGSRGQETQYF
CDR3nt: TGTGCCAGCTCCTCCGGGAGTCGGGGACAAGAGACCCAGTACTTC
v_gene: TRBV2
j_gene: TRBJ2-5
abundance: .
d_gene: .

CDR3aa: CASSPEGREFYNSPLHF
CDR3nt: TGTGCCAGCTCCCCAGAGGGCAGGGAGTTCTATAATTCACCCCTCCACTTT
v_gene: TRBV9
j_gene: TRBJ1-6
abundance: .
d_gene: .

CDR3aa: CASSLIGGNTGELFF
CDR3nt: TGTGCCAGCAGTTTAATAGGGGGTAACACCGGGGAGCTGTTTTTT
v_gene: TRBV28
j_gene: TRBJ2-2
abundance: .
d_gene: .

CDR3aa: CASSGVFAVDTIYF
CDR3nt: TGTGCCAGCAGCGGGGTGTTTGCGGTGGACACCATATATTTT
v_gene: TRBV6-1
j_gene: TRBJ1-3
abundance: once
d_gene: .

CDR3aa: CASSLASGIYEQYF
CDR3nt: TGTGCCAGCAGCTTAGCTAGCGGGATTTACGAGCAGTACTTC
v_gene: TRBV7-8
j_gene: TRBJ2-7
abundance: .
d_gene: TRBD2

CDR3aa: CASSPSRGYGYTF
CDR3nt: TGTGCCAGCAGCCCGTCTAGGGGCTATGGCTACACCTTC
v_gene: TRBV6-6
j_gene: TRBJ1-2
abundance: .
d_gene: .

CDR3aa: CASSEELTGGAYTF
CDR3nt: TGTGCCAGCAGTGAGGAGTTGACAGGGGGTGCTTACACCTTC
v_gene: TRBV6-1
j_gene: TRBJ1-2
abundance: .
d_gene: TRBD1

CDR3aa: CASSYSPYNEQFF
CDR3nt: TGTGCCAGCAGTTACTCTCCTTACAATGAGCAGTTCTTC
v_gene: TRBV6-5
j_gene: TRBJ2-1
abundance: .
d_gene: .

CDR3aa: CASSDTGGGGNQPQHF
CDR3nt: TGTGCCAGCAGCGATACAGGGGGAGGGGGAAATCAGCCCCAGCATTTT
v_gene: TRBV7-9
j_gene: TRBJ1-5
abundance: .
d_gene: TRBD1

CDR3aa: CASSRAPSGAYNEQFF
CDR3nt: TGTGCCAGCAGCCGCGCGCCTAGCGGGGCCTACAATGAGCAGTTCTTC
v_gene: TRBV7-3
j_gene: TRBJ2-1
abundance: .
d_gene: TRBD2

CDR3aa: CASSQGVDTEAFF
CDR3nt: TGCGCCAGCAGCCAAGGAGTCGACACTGAAGCTTTCTTT
v_gene: TRBV4-1
j_gene: TRBJ1-1
abundance: .
d_gene: .

CDR3aa: CASSLAQGADTEAFF
CDR3nt: TGTGCCAGCAGCTTAGCCCAAGGGGCGGACACTGAAGCTTTCTTT
v_gene: TRBV7-9
j_gene: TRBJ1-1
abundance: .
d_gene: .

CDR3aa: CASSQEDQAGEADTQYF
CDR3nt: TGCGCCAGCAGCCAAGAAGATCAAGCGGGGGAGGCAGATACGCAGTATTTT
v_gene: TRBV4-1
j_gene: TRBJ2-3
abundance: .
d_gene: TRBD2

CDR3aa: CASSSQGAGETQYF
CDR3nt: TGTGCCAGCAGCAGTCAGGGGGCAGGGGAGACCCAGTACTTC
v_gene: TRBV5-4
j_gene: TRBJ2-5
abundance: .
d_gene: TRBD1

CDR3aa: CAISDQAGGPYNEQFF
CDR3nt: TGTGCCATCAGTGATCAAGCGGGAGGCCCTTACAATGAGCAGTTCTTC
v_gene: TRBV10-3
j_gene: TRBJ2-1
abundance: .
d_gene: TRBD2

CDR3aa: CASSLSYGNTEAFF
CDR3nt: TGTGCCAGCAGTTTATCATACGGGAACACTGAAGCTTTCTTT
v_gene: TRBV27
j_gene: TRBJ1-1
abundance: once
d_gene: .

CDR3aa: CASSLVGTGVYEQYF
CDR3nt: TGTGCCAGCAGCTTAGTAGGGACAGGGGTCTACGAGCAGTACTTC
v_gene: TRBV7-8
j_gene: TRBJ2-7
abundance: .
d_gene: TRBD1

CDR3aa: CASGSPGQGLYEGYTF
CDR3nt: TGTGCTAGTGGTTCGCCGGGACAGGGGTTATATGAAGGCTACACCTTC
v_gene: TRBV12-5
j_gene: TRBJ1-2
abundance: .
d_gene: TRBD1

CDR3aa: CASSPIDRVTEAFF
CDR3nt: TGTGCCAGCAGCCCGATAGACAGGGTCACTGAAGCTTTCTTT
v_gene: TRBV7-2
j_gene: TRBJ1-1
abundance: .
d_gene: TRBD1

CDR3aa: CAWSVLEGTGEQYF
CDR3nt: TGTGCCTGGAGTGTACTTGAGGGGACTGGGGAGCAGTACTTC
v_gene: TRBV30
j_gene: TRBJ2-7
abundance: .
d_gene: .

CDR3aa: CASSLGLYNSPLHF
CDR3nt: TGTGCCAGCAGTTTAGGCCTCTATAATTCACCCCTCCACTTT
v_gene: TRBV6-5
j_gene: TRBJ1-6
abundance: .
d_gene: .

CDR3aa: CASSLTVQETQYF
CDR3nt: TGTGCCAGCAGCTTGACGGTACAAGAGACCCAGTACTTC
v_gene: TRBV7-9
j_gene: TRBJ2-5
abundance: .
d_gene: .

CDR3aa: CASSRTGAQFF
CDR3nt: TGTGCCAGCAGCCGAACAGGGGCGCAGTTCTTC
v_gene: TRBV7-9
j_gene: TRBJ2-1
abundance: .
d_gene: TRBD1

CDR3aa: CASSEEVRRTEAFF
CDR3nt: TGTGCCAGCAGTGAAGAGGTGCGGCGCACTGAAGCTTTCTTT
v_gene: TRBV2
j_gene: TRBJ1-1
abundance: once
d_gene: .

CDR3aa: CASSLRSEGPTGNEQFF
CDR3nt: TGTGCCAGCAGTTTAAGGTCGGAGGGACCCACAGGAAATGAGCAGTTCTTC
v_gene: TRBV28
j_gene: TRBJ2-1
abundance: .
d_gene: .

CDR3aa: CASTLGPNQPQHF
CDR3nt: TGTGCCAGCACTCTGGGCCCTAATCAGCCCCAGCATTTT
v_gene: TRBV6-5
j_gene: TRBJ1-5
abundance: .
d_gene: .

CDR3aa: CASSYRESGTEAFF
CDR3nt: TGTGCCAGCAGCTACAGGGAGAGTGGCACTGAAGCTTTCTTT
v_gene: TRBV7-9
j_gene: TRBJ1-1
abundance: .
d_gene: .

CDR3aa: CASSLDLHNEQFF
CDR3nt: TGTGCCAGCAGCTTAGATCTGCACAATGAGCAGTTCTTC
v_gene: TRBV11-2
j_gene: TRBJ2-1
abundance: few
d_gene: .

CDR3aa: CASSLFAFSINSPLHF
CDR3nt: TGTGCCAGCAGCTTATTTGCCTTTTCGATTAATTCACCCCTCCACTTT
v_gene: TRBV7-9
j_gene: TRBJ1-6
abundance: .
d_gene: .

CDR3aa: CASSEALPGDRAYNEQFF
CDR3nt: TGTGCCAGCAGTGAAGCGCTTCCAGGGGACAGGGCCTACAATGAGCAGTTCTTC
v_gene: TRBV6-1
j_gene: TRBJ2-1
abundance: .
d_gene: TRBD1

CDR3aa: CASSTRLAVYEQYF
CDR3nt: TGTGCCAGTAGTACACGACTAGCGGTATACGAGCAGTACTTC
v_gene: TRBV19
j_gene: TRBJ2-7
abundance: few
d_gene: TRBD2

CDR3aa: CAISTLAGGPGDTDTQYF
CDR3nt: TGTGCCATCAGTACACTAGCGGGAGGGCCGGGGGACACAGATACGCAGTATTTT
v_gene: TRBV10-3
j_gene: TRBJ2-3
abundance: .
d_gene: TRBD2

CDR3aa: CASSDRIAGGETQYF
CDR3nt: TGCGCCAGCAGTGACCGTATAGCGGGAGGGGAGACCCAGTACTTC
v_gene: TRBV10-1
j_gene: TRBJ2-5
abundance: .
d_gene: TRBD2

CDR3aa: CASSLDRASDGYTF
CDR3nt: TGTGCCAGTAGCCTAGACAGGGCGTCCGATGGCTACACCTTC
v_gene: TRBV19
j_gene: TRBJ1-2
abundance: .
d_gene: TRBD1